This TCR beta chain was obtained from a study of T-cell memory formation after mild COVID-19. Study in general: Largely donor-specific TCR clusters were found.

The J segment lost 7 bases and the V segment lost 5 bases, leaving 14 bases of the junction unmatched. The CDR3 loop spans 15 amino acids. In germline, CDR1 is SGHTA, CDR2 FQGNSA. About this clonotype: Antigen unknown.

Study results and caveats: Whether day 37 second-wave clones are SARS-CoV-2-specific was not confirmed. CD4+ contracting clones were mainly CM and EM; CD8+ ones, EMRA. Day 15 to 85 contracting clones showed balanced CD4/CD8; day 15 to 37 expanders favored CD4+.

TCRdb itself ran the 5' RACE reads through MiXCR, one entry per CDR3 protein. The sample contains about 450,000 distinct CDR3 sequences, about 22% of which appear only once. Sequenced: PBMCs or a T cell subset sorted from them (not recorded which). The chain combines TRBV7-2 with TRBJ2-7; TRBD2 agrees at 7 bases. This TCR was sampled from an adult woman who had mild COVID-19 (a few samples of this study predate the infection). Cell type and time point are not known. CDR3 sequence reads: CASSLGGAGVQEQYF. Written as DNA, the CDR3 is TGTGCCAGCAGCCTCGGTGGGGCGGGAGTGCAGGAGCAGTACTTC.